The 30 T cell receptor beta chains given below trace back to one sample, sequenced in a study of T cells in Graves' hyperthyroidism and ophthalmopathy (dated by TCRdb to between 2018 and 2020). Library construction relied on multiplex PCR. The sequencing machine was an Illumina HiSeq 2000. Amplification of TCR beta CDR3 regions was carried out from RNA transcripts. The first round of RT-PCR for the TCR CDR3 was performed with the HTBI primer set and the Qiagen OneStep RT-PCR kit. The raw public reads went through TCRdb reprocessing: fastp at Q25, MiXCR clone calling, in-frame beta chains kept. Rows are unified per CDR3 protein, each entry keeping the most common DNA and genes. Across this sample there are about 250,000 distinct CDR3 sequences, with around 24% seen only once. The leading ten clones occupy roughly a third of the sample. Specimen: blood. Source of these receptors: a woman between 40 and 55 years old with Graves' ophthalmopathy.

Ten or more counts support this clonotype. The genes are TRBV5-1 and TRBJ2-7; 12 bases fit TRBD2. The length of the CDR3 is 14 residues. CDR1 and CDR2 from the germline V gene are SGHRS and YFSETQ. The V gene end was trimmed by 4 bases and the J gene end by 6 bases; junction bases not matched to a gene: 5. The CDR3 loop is CASSTTSGSAEQYF. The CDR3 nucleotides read TGCGCCAGCAGCACGACTAGCGGGAGTGCCGAGCAGTACTTC.

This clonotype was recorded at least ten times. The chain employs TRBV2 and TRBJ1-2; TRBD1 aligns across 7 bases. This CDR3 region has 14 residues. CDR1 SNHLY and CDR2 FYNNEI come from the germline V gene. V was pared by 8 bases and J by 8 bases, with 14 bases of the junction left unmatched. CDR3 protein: CASRDRTGATGYTF. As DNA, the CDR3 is TGTGCCAGCCGAGATCGAACAGGGGCGACGGGCTACACCTTC.

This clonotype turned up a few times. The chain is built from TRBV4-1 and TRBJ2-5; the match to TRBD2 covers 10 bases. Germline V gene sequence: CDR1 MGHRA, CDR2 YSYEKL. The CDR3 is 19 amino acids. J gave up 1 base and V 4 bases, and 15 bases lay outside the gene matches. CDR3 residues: CASSPGEVGSGRGQETQYF. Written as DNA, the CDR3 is TGCGCCAGCAGCCCGGGGGAGGTGGGAAGCGGGAGGGGCCAAGAGACCCAGTACTTC.

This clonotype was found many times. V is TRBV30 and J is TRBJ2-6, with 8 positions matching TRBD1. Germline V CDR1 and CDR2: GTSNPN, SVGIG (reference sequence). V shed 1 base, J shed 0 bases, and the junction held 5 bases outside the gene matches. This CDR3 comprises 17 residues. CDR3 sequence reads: CAWSGTGHRSGANVLTF. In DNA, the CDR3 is TGTGCCTGGAGTGGGACAGGGCACCGCTCTGGGGCCAACGTCCTGACTTTC.

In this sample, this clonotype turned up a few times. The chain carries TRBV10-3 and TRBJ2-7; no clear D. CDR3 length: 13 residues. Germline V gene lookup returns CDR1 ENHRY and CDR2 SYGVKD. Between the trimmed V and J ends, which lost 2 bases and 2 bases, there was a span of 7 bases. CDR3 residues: CAISERPPYEQYF. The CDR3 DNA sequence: TGTGCCATCAGTGAGAGACCTCCCTACGAGCAGTACTTC.

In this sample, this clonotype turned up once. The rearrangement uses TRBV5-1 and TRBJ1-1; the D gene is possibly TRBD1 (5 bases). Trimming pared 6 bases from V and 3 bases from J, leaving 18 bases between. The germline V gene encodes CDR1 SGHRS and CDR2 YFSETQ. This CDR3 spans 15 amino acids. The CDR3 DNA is TGCGCCAGCACCGACCACCATGGGGCTTACACTGAAGCTTTCTTT. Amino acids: CASTDHHGAYTEAFF. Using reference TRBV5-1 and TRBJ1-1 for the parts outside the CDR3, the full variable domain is KAGVTQTPRYLIKTRGQQVTLSCSPISGHRSVSWYQQTPGQGLQFLFEYFSETQRNKGNFPGRFSGRQFSNSRSEMNVSTLELGDSALYLCASTDHHGAYTEAFFGQGTRLTVV.

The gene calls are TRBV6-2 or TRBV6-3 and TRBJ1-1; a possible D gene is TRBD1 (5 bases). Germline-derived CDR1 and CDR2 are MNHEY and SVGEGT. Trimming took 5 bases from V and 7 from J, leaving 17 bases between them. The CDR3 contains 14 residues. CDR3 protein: CASSGPQEAYEAFF. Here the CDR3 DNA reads TGTGCCAGCAGTGGGCCACAGGAAGCCTATGAAGCTTTCTTT.

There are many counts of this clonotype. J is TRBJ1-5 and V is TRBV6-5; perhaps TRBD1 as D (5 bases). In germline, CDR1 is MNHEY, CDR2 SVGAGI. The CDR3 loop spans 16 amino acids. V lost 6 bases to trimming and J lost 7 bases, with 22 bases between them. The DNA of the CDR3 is TGTGCCAGCAGGGGGTCGGGAACAGGAAGAGAACAGCCCCAGCATTTT. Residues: CASRGSGTGREQPQHF.

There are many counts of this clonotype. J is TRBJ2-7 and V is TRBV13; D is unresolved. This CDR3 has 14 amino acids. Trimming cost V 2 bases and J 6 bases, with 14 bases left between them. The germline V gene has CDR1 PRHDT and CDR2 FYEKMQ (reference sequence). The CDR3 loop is CASSLNRPETEQYF. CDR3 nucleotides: TGTGCCAGCAGCTTAAATCGGCCGGAGACCGAGCAGTACTTC.

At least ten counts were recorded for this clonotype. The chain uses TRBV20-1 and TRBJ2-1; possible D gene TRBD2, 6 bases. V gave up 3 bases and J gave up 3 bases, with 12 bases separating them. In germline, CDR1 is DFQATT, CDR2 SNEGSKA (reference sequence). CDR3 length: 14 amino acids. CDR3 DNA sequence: TGCAGTGCTAGTATTAGCGGACACTACAATGAGCAGTTCTTC. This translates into CSASISGHYNEQFF.

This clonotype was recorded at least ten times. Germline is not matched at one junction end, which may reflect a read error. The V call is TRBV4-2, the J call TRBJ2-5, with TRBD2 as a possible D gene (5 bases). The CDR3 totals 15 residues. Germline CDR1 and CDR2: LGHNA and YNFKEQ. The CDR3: CASSQDKRLQEPQYF. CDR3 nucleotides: TGTGCCAGCAGCCAAGATAAACGACTACAAGAGCCCCAGTACTTC.

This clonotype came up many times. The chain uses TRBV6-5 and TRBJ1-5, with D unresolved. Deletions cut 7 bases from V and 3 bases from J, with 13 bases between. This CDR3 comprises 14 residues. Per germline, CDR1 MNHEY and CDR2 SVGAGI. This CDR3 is CASTEVGVNQPQHF. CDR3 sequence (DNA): TGTGCCAGCACGGAGGTCGGGGTCAATCAGCCCCAGCATTTT.

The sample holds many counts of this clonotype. In DNA form, the CDR3 reads TGTGCCAGCAGCAGTACAGGGCCAGGTCAGCCCCAGCATTTT. This gives the protein CASSSTGPGQPQHF. The genes are TRBV2 and TRBJ1-5; maybe TRBD1 (6 bases). This CDR3 is 14 amino acids long. The V end lost 6 bases, the J end lost 6 bases, and 15 bases lay between the germline ends. Looked up from germline, CDR1 is SNHLY and CDR2 is FYNNEI.

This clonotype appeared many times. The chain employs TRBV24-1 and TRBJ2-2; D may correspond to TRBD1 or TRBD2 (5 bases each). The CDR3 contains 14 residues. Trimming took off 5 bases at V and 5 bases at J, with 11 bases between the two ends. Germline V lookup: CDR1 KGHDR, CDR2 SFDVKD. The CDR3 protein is CATSVRGRTGELFF. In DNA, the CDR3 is TGTGCCACCAGTGTGAGGGGACGGACCGGGGAGCTGTTTTTT.

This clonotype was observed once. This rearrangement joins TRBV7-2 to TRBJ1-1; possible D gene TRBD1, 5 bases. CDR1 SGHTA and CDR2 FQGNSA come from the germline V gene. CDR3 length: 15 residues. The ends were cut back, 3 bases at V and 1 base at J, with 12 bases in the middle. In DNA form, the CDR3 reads TGTGCCAGCAGCTTCGTATACAGGAGGAACACTGAAGCTTTCTTT. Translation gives CASSFVYRRNTEAFF.

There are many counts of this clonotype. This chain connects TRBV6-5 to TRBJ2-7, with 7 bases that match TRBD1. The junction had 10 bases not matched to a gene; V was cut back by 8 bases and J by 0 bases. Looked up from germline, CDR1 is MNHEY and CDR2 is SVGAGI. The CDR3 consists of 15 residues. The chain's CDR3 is CASLQGMGRSYEQYF. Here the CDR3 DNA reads TGTGCCAGCTTACAGGGGATGGGTCGCTCCTACGAGCAGTACTTC.

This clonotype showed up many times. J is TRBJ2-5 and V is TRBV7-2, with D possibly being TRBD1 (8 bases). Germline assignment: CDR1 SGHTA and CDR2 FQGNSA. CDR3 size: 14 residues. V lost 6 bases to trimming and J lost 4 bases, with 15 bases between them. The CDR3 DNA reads TGTGCCAGCAGGAACACAGGGGGGGCAGAGACCCAGTACTTC. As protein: CASRNTGGAETQYF.

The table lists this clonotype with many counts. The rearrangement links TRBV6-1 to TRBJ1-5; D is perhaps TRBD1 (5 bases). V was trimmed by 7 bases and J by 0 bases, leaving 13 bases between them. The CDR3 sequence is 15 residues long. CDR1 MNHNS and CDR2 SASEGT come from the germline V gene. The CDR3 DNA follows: TGTGCCAGCACGCCAGGGTACAATAGCAATCAGCCCCAGCATTTT. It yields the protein CASTPGYNSNQPQHF.

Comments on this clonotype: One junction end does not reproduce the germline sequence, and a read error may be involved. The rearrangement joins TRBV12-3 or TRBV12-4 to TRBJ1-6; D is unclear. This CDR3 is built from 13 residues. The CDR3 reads CASRFTRGSPLLF. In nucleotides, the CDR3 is TGTGCCAGCAGATTCACCCGGGGATCACCCCTCCTCTTT.

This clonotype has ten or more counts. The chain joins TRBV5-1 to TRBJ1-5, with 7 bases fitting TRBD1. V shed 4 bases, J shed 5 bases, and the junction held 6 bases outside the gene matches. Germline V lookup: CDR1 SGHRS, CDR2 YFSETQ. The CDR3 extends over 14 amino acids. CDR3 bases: TGCGCCAGCAGCCCAGGGGGTAAGGATCAGCCCCAGCATTTT. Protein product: CASSPGGKDQPQHF.

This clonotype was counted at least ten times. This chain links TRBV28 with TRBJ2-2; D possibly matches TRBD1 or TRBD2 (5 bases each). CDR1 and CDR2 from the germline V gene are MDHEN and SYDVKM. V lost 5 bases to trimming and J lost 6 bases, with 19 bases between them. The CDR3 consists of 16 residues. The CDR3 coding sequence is TGTGCCAGCAGTGCGCCGGGACCGATTAAGGCCGGGGAGCTGTTTTTT. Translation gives CASSAPGPIKAGELFF.

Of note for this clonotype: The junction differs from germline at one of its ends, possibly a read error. The CDR3 spells CANSLLQGRQPLHF. For the CDR3, the DNA is TGTGCCAACAGTTTATTACAGGGGCGTCAGCCCCTGCATTTT. The rearrangement joins TRBV28 to TRBJ1-5, with 7 bases fitting TRBD1. CDR1 and CDR2 (germline): MDHEN, SYDVKM. This CDR3 region has 14 residues.

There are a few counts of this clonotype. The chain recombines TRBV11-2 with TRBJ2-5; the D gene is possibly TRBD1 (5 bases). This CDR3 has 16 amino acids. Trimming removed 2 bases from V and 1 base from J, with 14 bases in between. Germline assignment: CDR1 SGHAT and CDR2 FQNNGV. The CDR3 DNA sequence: TGTGCCAGCAGCTTATTTACAGGTCCCGTCCAAGAGACCCAGTACTTC. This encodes CASSLFTGPVQETQYF.

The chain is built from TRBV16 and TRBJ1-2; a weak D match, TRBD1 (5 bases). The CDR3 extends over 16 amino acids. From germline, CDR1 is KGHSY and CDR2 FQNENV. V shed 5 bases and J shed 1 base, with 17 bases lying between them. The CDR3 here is CASSEQDTLLNYGYTF. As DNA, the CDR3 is TGTGCCAGCAGCGAACAGGACACTCTCCTTAACTATGGCTACACCTTC.

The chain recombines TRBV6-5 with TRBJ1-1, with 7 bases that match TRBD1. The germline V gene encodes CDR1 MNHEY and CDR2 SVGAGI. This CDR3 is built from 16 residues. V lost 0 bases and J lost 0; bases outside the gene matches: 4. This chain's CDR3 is CASSYSRGPMNTEAFF. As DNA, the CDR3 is TGTGCCAGCAGTTACTCTAGGGGGCCGATGAACACTGAAGCTTTCTTT.

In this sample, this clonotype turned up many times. The DNA for the CDR3 is TGCAGTGCTAGCCGGACAGCGATAGAAGCTTTCTTT. Translated, it gives CSASRTAIEAFF. This chain uses TRBV20-1 with TRBJ1-1; weak D call: TRBD1 (6 bases). The V end was cut by 3 bases, the J end by 8 bases, with 13 bases between. This CDR3 is built from 12 residues. Germline V gives CDR1 DFQATT, CDR2 SNEGSKA (reference sequence).

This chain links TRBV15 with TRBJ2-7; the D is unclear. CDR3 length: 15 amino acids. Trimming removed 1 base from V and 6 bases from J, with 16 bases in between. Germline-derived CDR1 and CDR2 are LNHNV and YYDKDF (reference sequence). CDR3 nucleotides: TGTGCCACCAGCAGAGCTCGTCTCAATCCCACCGAGCAGTACTTC. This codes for CATSRARLNPTEQYF.

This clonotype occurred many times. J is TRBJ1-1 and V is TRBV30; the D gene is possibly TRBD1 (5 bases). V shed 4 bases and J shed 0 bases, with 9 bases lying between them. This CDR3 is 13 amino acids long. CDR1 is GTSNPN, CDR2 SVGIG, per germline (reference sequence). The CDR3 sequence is CAWTPGMNTEAFF. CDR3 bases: TGTGCCTGGACCCCAGGGATGAACACTGAAGCTTTCTTT.

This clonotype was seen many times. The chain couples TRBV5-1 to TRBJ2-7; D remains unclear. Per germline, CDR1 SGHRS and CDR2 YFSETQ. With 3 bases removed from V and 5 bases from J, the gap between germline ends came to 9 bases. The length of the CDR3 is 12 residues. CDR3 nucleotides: TGCGCCAGCAGCTCCTCGTCCGACGAGCAGTACTTC. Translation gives CASSSSSDEQYF.

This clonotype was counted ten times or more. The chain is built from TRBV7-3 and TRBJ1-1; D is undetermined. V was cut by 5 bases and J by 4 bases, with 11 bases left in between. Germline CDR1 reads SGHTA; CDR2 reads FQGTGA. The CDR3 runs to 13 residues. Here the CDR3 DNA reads TGTGCCAGCAGCCTAGGGCTGGGCACTGAAGCTTTCTTT. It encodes CASSLGLGTEAFF.